This T cell receptor beta chain was observed in a study of blood T cell repertoires in COVID-19. Study context: Samples taken during acute and convalescent COVID-19 were collected in the United States, Italy and Spain. Sources were T cells, B-cell-depleted T cells, or PBMCs; the material itself was cDNA or gDNA.

The CDR3 contains 14 residues. Germline V gene sequence: CDR1 SQVTM, CDR2 ANQGSEA. V dropped 5 bases and J dropped 2 bases, with 12 bases sitting between them. Per the original data handling: By means of reference gene primer amplification, nucleated cell counts were estimated. Generated by immunoSEQ multiplex PCR, the TCRdb table keeps only in-frame clones and is missing some. The V and J calls and clone size come from that table; D and trimming were worked out from the DNA. The table includes approximately 61,000 clones, 65% to 85% detected once. Sequencing was performed on peripheral blood. This rearrangement joins TRBV29-1 to TRBJ2-2, with D hard to call. This receptor was taken from a woman in her sixties or seventies with acute or convalescent COVID-19. The CDR3 is CSVTSPSNTGELFF. In DNA, the CDR3 is TGCAGCGTTACCAGTCCTTCTAACACCGGGGAGCTGTTTTTT.